This T cell receptor (beta chain) derives from a study of T cells in localized non-small cell lung cancer. Regarding the study as a whole: Higher adjacent-lung clonality was associated with shorter survival.

The CDR3 has 17 amino acids. CDR1 is SGHRS and CDR2 is YFSETQ in the germline V gene. Trimming cost V 0 bases and J 3 bases, with 16 bases left between them. Remarks on this clone: Its antigen is still unknown.

Clones were sequenced by immunoSEQ multiplex PCR, and TCRdb holds only the in-frame ones, with some missing. The profile shows 100,000 to 150,000 clones, 89% of them singletons. V is TRBV5-1 and J is TRBJ1-5; the D gene is possibly TRBD1 (5 bases). Material: peripheral blood, obtained before any cancer treatment. This clonotype was obtained from a female donor of 60 years or more with stage I lung adenocarcinoma. This chain's CDR3 is CASSLGSDIQANQPQHF. CDR3 sequence (DNA): TGCGCCAGCAGCTTGGGTTCGGATATACAGGCCAATCAGCCCCAGCATTTT.